There are a few counts of the clone carrying this TCR beta chain. TCRdb re-analysed the 5' RACE reads in MiXCR, keeping a single row per CDR3 protein. The data show some 98,000 distinct CDR3 sequences, with around 10% seen just once and approximately 5% held by the top ten. This record belongs to a study of early T cells in non-severe SARS-CoV-2 infection. Trimming took 2 bases from V and 6 from J, leaving 10 bases between them. CDR1 is DFQATT, CDR2 SNEGSKA, per germline (reference sequence). CDR3 length: 12 residues. The source of this sequence is an adult who was a healthcare worker with PCR-confirmed SARS-CoV-2 infection or an uninfected control (not recorded which). The chain combines TRBV20-1 with TRBJ1-2, with no clear D. Sequencing input: whole blood. The CDR3: CSARRDGDGYTF. The CDR3 DNA is TGCAGTGCTAGACGGGATGGCGATGGCTACACCTTC.